The 19 T cell receptor beta chains presented below share a single source sample, sequenced in a study of CD8+ T cells in alopecia areata. Treatment specified: oral pan-JAK inhibitor, 5-10 mg twice daily. Extraction of RNA preceded its reverse transcription into cDNA, which served as the sequencing template. The data were produced by immunoSEQ multiplex PCR, yet TCRdb's version contains in-frame clones alone and is incomplete. Here the sample spans 95,000 to 110,000 clones, about 83% being singletons. Sequences were derived from CD8+ T cells sorted from blood, sampled at week 24, from a patient treated with tofacitinib. All receptors derive from a human donor with alopecia areata.

The CDR3 region has the DNA TGTGCCAGTACGGCTGGGACAGGGGGTTTGACAGATACGCAGTATTTT. This sequence encodes CASTAGTGGLTDTQYF. The chain uses TRBV27 and TRBJ2-3, with 11 bases identical to TRBD1. In germline, CDR1 is MNHEY, CDR2 SMNVEV (reference sequence). V shed 9 bases, J shed 3 bases, and the junction held 11 bases outside the gene matches. The CDR3 is 16 amino acids.

This clone was detected only once. DNA for the CDR3: TGTGCCAGCAGCAGGACCCAAGAGACCCAGTACTTC. Residues: CASSRTQETQYF. The V call is TRBV9, the J call TRBJ2-5; D gene uncertain. Per germline, CDR1 SGDLS and CDR2 YYNGEE. This CDR3 comprises 12 residues. V was cut by 4 bases and J by 1 base, with 5 bases left in between.

The rearrangement joins TRBV11-2 to TRBJ2-1; tentative D call: TRBD2 (5 bases). Germline lookup yields CDR1 SGHAT and CDR2 FQNNGV. The V gene lost 6 bases and the J gene lost 4 bases, with 22 bases spanning the gap. This CDR3 has 17 residues. The CDR3 sequence: CASSLAIYGGQYNEQFF. The CDR3 nucleotides are TGTGCCAGCAGTTTGGCCATCTATGGCGGGCAGTACAATGAGCAGTTCTTC.

The chain links TRBV4-1 to TRBJ2-7, with 7 positions matching TRBD1. CDR3 length: 15 residues. The germline gives CDR1 MGHRA, CDR2 YSYEKL. V gave up 3 bases and J gave up 2 bases; unmatched junction bases: 7. The CDR3 DNA follows: TGCGCCAGCAGCCACCGGGCCCAGGGGGCCTACGAGCAGTACTTC. Translated, it gives CASSHRAQGAYEQYF.

This chain links TRBV30 with TRBJ2-1; 9 bases are shared with TRBD2. Per germline, CDR1 GTSNPN and CDR2 SVGIG (reference sequence). The CDR3 covers 15 residues. The V gene end was trimmed by 2 bases and the J gene end by 4 bases; junction bases not matched to a gene: 6. CDR3 in DNA: TGTGCCTGGAGTCCCATAGCGGGGGTATACAATGAGCAGTTCTTC. Its protein product is CAWSPIAGVYNEQFF.

The chain has TRBV4-1 and TRBJ1-5, with D hard to call. CDR1 and CDR2 (germline): MGHRA, YSYEKL. Trimming pared 0 bases from V and 5 bases from J, leaving 5 bases between. CDR3 size: 13 residues. The CDR3 sequence: CASSQDGYQPQHF. For the CDR3, the DNA is TGCGCCAGCAGCCAAGACGGTTATCAGCCCCAGCATTTT.

V usage is TRBV6-5 and J usage is TRBJ1-1, with D unresolved. Trimming removed 7 bases at V and 4 bases at J, with 19 bases between. CDR3 length: 15 amino acids. The V gene's germline CDR1 is MNHEY and CDR2 SVGAGI. CDR3 region: CASTQRWRETTEAFF. The CDR3 DNA follows: TGTGCCAGCACCCAACGGTGGCGGGAGACCACTGAAGCTTTCTTT.

The rearrangement joins TRBV7-9 to TRBJ2-7; D not certain. Germline CDR1 SEHNR, CDR2 FQNEAQ (reference sequence). This CDR3 spans 13 amino acids. V lost 5 bases and J lost 3, with 11 bases in between. CDR3 nucleotides: TGTGCCAGCAGCCTCGACATCTTCTACGAGCAGTACTTC. Its translation is CASSLDIFYEQYF. Looking up the rest from reference TRBV7-9 and TRBJ2-7 gives the full variable domain: DTGVSQNPRHKITKRGQNVTFRCDPISEHNRLYWYRQTLGQGPEFLTYFQNEAQLEKSRLLSDRFSAERPKGSFSTLEIQRTEQGDSAMYLCASSLDIFYEQYFGPGTRLTVT.

This chain joins TRBV15 and TRBJ2-4; unclear D gene. The germline CDR1 and CDR2 sequences are LNHNV and YYDKDF (reference sequence). This CDR3 is 15 amino acids long. Trimming took 0 bases from V and 9 from J, leaving 15 bases between them. Written as DNA, the CDR3 is TGTGCCACCAGCAGAGATAAGGGCCCCGTGGGCATTCAGTACTTC. Residues: CATSRDKGPVGIQYF.

V is TRBV9 and J is TRBJ2-1; D perhaps matches TRBD2 (6 bases). The germline CDR1 and CDR2 sequences are SGDLS and YYNGEE. V was cut by 3 bases and J by 2 bases, with 15 bases left in between. This CDR3 is built from 16 residues. The CDR3 DNA reads as TGTGCCAGCAGCGAGGGCGGGGACCCTGCCTACAATGAGCAGTTCTTC. Its protein product is CASSEGGDPAYNEQFF. The full variable domain, completed using reference TRBV9 and TRBJ2-1, is DSGVTQTPKHLITATGQRVTLRCSPRSGDLSVYWYQQSLDQGLQFLIQYYNGEERAKGNILERFSAQQFPDLHSELNLSSLELGDSALYFCASSEGGDPAYNEQFFGPGTRLTVL.

The rearrangement links TRBV7-2 to TRBJ2-7; TRBD1 matches 7 bases. This CDR3 spans 15 amino acids. The trim removed 5 bases at V and 2 bases at J, leaving 9 bases unmatched. Germline V gives CDR1 SGHTA, CDR2 FQGNSA. Written as DNA, the CDR3 is TGTGCCAGCAGCCGCATCCCGGGACAGACCTACGAGCAGTACTTC. As protein: CASSRIPGQTYEQYF.

The chain is built from TRBV13 and TRBJ2-7; 7 bases line up with TRBD1. The CDR3 has 16 residues. The V gene's germline CDR1 is PRHDT and CDR2 FYEKMQ (reference sequence). After removal of 6 bases from V and 2 bases from J, the junction contained 13 bases not matched to a gene. CDR3 sequence reads: CASSTNSGTATYEQYF. The CDR3 region has the DNA TGTGCCAGCAGTACCAATTCCGGGACAGCCACCTACGAGCAGTACTTC.

The rearrangement joins TRBV11-2 to TRBJ2-5; 15 nucleotides agree with TRBD2. Germline CDR1 is SGHAT and CDR2 is FQNNGV. V was pared by 4 bases and J by 5 bases, with 8 bases of the junction left unmatched. The CDR3 length is 17 residues. The CDR3: CASSSRTSGGAGETQYF. The DNA for the CDR3 is TGTGCCAGCAGCTCGCGGACTAGCGGGGGGGCAGGGGAGACCCAGTACTTC.

The genes are TRBV23-1 and TRBJ2-4; the D gene is possibly TRBD2 (5 bases). TRBV23-1 has ORF status, its function being uncertain. The CDR3 totals 14 residues. Trimming removed 6 bases at V and 4 bases at J, with 13 bases between. The CDR3 is CASSPRRDKNIQYF. CDR3 nucleotides: TGCGCCAGCAGCCCCCGCCGGGATAAAAACATTCAGTACTTC.

The rearrangement joins TRBV7-9 to TRBJ2-2; possible D gene TRBD1, 8 bases. CDR1 and CDR2 (germline): SEHNR, FQNEAQ (reference sequence). This CDR3 spans 17 amino acids. V was trimmed by 5 bases and J by 4 bases, leaving 20 bases between them. The CDR3 region has the DNA TGTGCCAGCAGCGCCGCTCGGACAGGGAGGGGCACCGGGGAGCTGTTTTTT. Its protein is CASSAARTGRGTGELFF.

The V call is TRBV7-8, the J call TRBJ2-7, with D unclear. CDR3 length: 13 residues. V lost 4 bases to trimming and J lost 0 bases, with 7 bases between them. In germline, CDR1 is SGHVS, CDR2 FQNEAQ. The CDR3 loop is CASSSPVSYEQYF. The DNA of the CDR3 is TGTGCCAGCAGCTCTCCAGTCTCCTACGAGCAGTACTTC. Complete variable domain (other parts from reference TRBV7-8 and TRBJ2-7): GAGVSQSPRYKVAKRGQDVALRCDPISGHVSLFWYQQALGQGPEFLTYFQNEAQLDKSGLPSDRFFAERPEGSVSTLKIQRTQQEDSAVYLCASSSPVSYEQYFGPGTRLTVT.

The rearrangement links TRBV11-3 to TRBJ2-7; D gene unclear. Germline CDR1 and CDR2: SGHNT and YENEEA. Trimming stripped 4 bases from V and 0 bases from J, with 10 bases between. This CDR3 is 14 amino acids long. CDR3 sequence reads: CASSSADDSYEQYF. The CDR3 DNA follows: TGTGCCAGCAGCTCCGCGGACGACTCCTACGAGCAGTACTTC.

This chain links TRBV5-1 with TRBJ2-3, with 10 bases fitting TRBD1. The ends lost 4 bases at V and 3 bases at J; junction bases unmatched: 11. The CDR3 has 17 amino acids. Germline V gives CDR1 SGHRS, CDR2 YFSETQ. Here the CDR3 reads CASSPGGQGLGTDTQYF. The CDR3 region has the DNA TGCGCCAGCAGCCCGGGGGGACAGGGGCTCGGAACAGATACGCAGTATTTT.

V usage is TRBV27 and J usage is TRBJ2-1; 12 bases are a match to TRBD2. Germline V gene sequence: CDR1 MNHEY, CDR2 SMNVEV (reference sequence). The CDR3 totals 16 residues. With V trimmed by 5 bases and J by 5 bases, 7 bases remained unmatched. The CDR3 nucleotides are TGTGCCAGCAGTCTCCGGACTAGCGGGGCTCACAATGAGCAGTTCTTC. Amino acid sequence: CASSLRTSGAHNEQFF.